A single sample is the source of the 24 T cell receptor beta chains below, sequenced in a study of blood T cell repertoires in COVID-19. Repertoires were generated with immunoSEQ multiplex PCR, while TCRdb's copy carries only in-frame clones and drops some. This sample carries some 330,000 clones, 80% to 90% of them seen once, and the ten largest clones take about 5%. Sequencing used PBMCs or T cells enriched from blood (not recorded which). Every receptor here comes from a man aged 25 to 45 who had recovered from COVID-19.

The rearrangement links TRBV4-2 to TRBJ2-2; 10 nucleotides align to TRBD2. This CDR3 is 18 amino acids long. Germline V CDR1 and CDR2: LGHNA, YNFKEQ. V dropped 0 bases and J dropped 3; count of bases not matched to a gene: 7. The CDR3 loop reads CASSQEPSGGAYTGELFF. The CDR3 region has the DNA TGTGCCAGCAGCCAAGAGCCCAGCGGGGGGGCTTACACCGGGGAGCTGTTTTTT.

This sequence joins TRBV19 and TRBJ2-1; D is perhaps TRBD2 (6 bases). The CDR3 is 15 residues long. V lost 6 bases, J lost 5 bases, and 17 bases lay in between. CDR1 and CDR2 from the germline V gene are LNHDA and SQIVND (reference sequence). The CDR3 loop reads CASSPRDFPHNEQFF. The CDR3 DNA is TGTGCCAGTAGCCCCCGGGACTTCCCCCACAATGAGCAGTTCTTC.

The chain joins TRBV6-5 to TRBJ1-2; a weak D match, TRBD1 (5 bases). The CDR3 is 16 amino acids. With 2 bases removed from V and 0 bases from J, the gap between germline ends came to 13 bases. Germline V gene data show CDR1 as MNHEY and CDR2 as SVGAGI. CDR3 in amino acids: CASSYRVDKPNYGYTF. The CDR3, as DNA: TGTGCCAGCAGTTACAGAGTGGACAAACCTAACTATGGCTACACCTTC.

The CDR3 nucleotides read TGTGCCAGCAGTCCCAGCGGGGACTATGGCTACACCTTC. Translation: CASSPSGDYGYTF. The chain has TRBV9 and TRBJ1-2; no definite D call. Germline CDR1 SGDLS, CDR2 YYNGEE. Trimming took 5 bases from V and 3 from J, leaving 11 bases between them. The CDR3 runs 13 residues.

The rearrangement joins TRBV6-6 to TRBJ1-2, with TRBD1 matching over 8 bases. The CDR3 extends over 15 amino acids. V lost 5 bases, J lost 4 bases, and 9 bases stayed unmatched. Germline assignment: CDR1 MNHNY and CDR2 SVGAGI (reference sequence). The CDR3 nucleotides read TGTGCCAGCAGTAGGGGGACAGGTGGGGTCTATGGCTACACCTTC. The encoded protein is CASSRGTGGVYGYTF.

In this sample, this clone turned up once. The CDR3 loop reads CASSESGWSSYNSPLHF. In nucleotides, the CDR3 is TGCGCCAGCAGTGAGTCTGGCTGGAGCTCCTATAATTCACCCCTCCACTTT. V gene TRBV10-1 combines with J gene TRBJ1-6; D call uncertain. The CDR3 is 17 residues long. V lost 0 bases and J 0 bases, leaving 9 bases between the germline ends. Germline V gene lookup returns CDR1 WNHNN and CDR2 SYGVQD (reference sequence).

This chain uses TRBV14 with TRBJ2-2; perhaps TRBD2 as D (5 bases). V was clipped by 4 bases and J by 4 bases, with 16 bases between them. This CDR3 has 16 amino acids. Germline CDR1 reads SGHDN; CDR2 reads FVKESK. The CDR3 nucleotides are TGTGCCAGCAGCCCGCCCGGGCCTAGCCTCACCGGGGAGCTGTTTTTT. Translating gives CASSPPGPSLTGELFF.

The chain joins TRBV5-1 to TRBJ2-3; 7 bases match TRBD1. The germline V gene encodes CDR1 SGHRS and CDR2 YFSETQ. The CDR3 runs 16 residues. Trimming at V came to 2 bases and at J to 6 bases, leaving 12 bases not matched to a gene. The CDR3, as DNA: TGCGCCAGCAGCTTCAACAGGGGCGCCCAGGCGGATACGCAGTATTTT. Translating it yields CASSFNRGAQADTQYF.

The table lists this clone with a few counts. J is TRBJ2-3 and V is TRBV30; 8 nucleotides align to TRBD2. This CDR3 has 13 residues. Germline V gene lookup returns CDR1 GTSNPN and CDR2 SVGIG (reference sequence). V lost 7 bases to trimming and J lost 4 bases; unmatched junction nucleotides: 7. CDR3 in amino acids: CASQQRGSDTQYF. The DNA of the CDR3 is TGTGCCTCCCAACAGCGGGGGTCAGATACGCAGTATTTT.

V usage is TRBV5-1 and J usage is TRBJ1-1, with D unresolved. V lost 2 bases and J lost 3, with 5 bases in between. CDR3 size: 12 residues. The germline V gene has CDR1 SGHRS and CDR2 YFSETQ. The CDR3 DNA sequence: TGCGCCAGCAGCTTTGAGGACACTGAAGCTTTCTTT. Amino acids: CASSFEDTEAFF. Drawing the rest from reference TRBV5-1 and TRBJ1-1, the complete variable domain is KAGVTQTPRYLIKTRGQQVTLSCSPISGHRSVSWYQQTPGQGLQFLFEYFSETQRNKGNFPGRFSGRQFSNSRSEMNVSTLELGDSALYLCASSFEDTEAFFGQGTRLTVV.

This sequence joins TRBV28 and TRBJ1-5, with D unresolved. Per the germline V gene, CDR1 is MDHEN and CDR2 is SYDVKM. Deletions cut 5 bases from V and 0 bases from J, with 14 bases between. This CDR3 region has 16 residues. The CDR3 DNA follows: TGTGCCAGCAGTGTACTATCGAGGCTTAGCAATCAGCCCCAGCATTTT. Amino acids: CASSVLSRLSNQPQHF.

The V call is TRBV9, the J call TRBJ2-7; 7 bases agree with TRBD2. The CDR3 covers 13 residues. Germline CDR1 and CDR2: SGDLS and YYNGEE. The junction had 5 bases not matched to a gene; V was cut back by 7 bases and J by 1 base. As DNA, the CDR3 is TGTGCCAGCTCGCCCGGGGGGTCCTACGAGCAGTACTTC. Protein sequence: CASSPGGSYEQYF.

The rearrangement links TRBV5-1 to TRBJ2-6; 7 nucleotides align to TRBD1. J was trimmed by 5 bases and V by 1 base; bases with no gene match: 6. Germline V gives CDR1 SGHRS, CDR2 YFSETQ. The CDR3 length is 16 residues. CDR3 residues: CASSLRQGPRANVLTF. The CDR3 DNA follows: TGCGCCAGCAGCTTGCGACAGGGCCCCAGGGCCAACGTCCTGACTTTC.

The rearrangement joins TRBV6-1 to TRBJ1-6; a possible D gene is TRBD1 (5 bases). This CDR3 spans 14 amino acids. CDR1 is MNHNS, CDR2 SASEGT, per germline. Trimming took off 2 bases at V and 10 bases at J, with 12 bases between the two ends. CDR3 sequence reads: CASSERREGSPLHF. CDR3 coding DNA: TGTGCCAGCAGTGAACGCAGGGAAGGATCACCCCTCCACTTT.

The chain carries TRBV19 and TRBJ1-1, with 9 bases fitting TRBD1. V lost 1 base and J lost 2; bases outside the gene matches: 5. The CDR3 sequence is 16 residues long. The V gene's germline CDR1 is LNHDA and CDR2 SQIVND (reference sequence). The CDR3 DNA is TGTGCCAGTAGTATAGGACAGGGGGGAGCTAACACTGAAGCTTTCTTT. Translation: CASSIGQGGANTEAFF.

The V gene is TRBV5-1, the J gene TRBJ1-2; 9 bases are shared with TRBD1. V shed 0 bases, J shed 5 bases, and the junction held 5 bases outside the gene matches. Germline loops: CDR1 SGHRS, CDR2 YFSETQ. The CDR3 has 15 residues. The CDR3 loop reads CASSLAGTGLYGYTF. The CDR3 DNA follows: TGCGCCAGCAGCTTGGCCGGGACAGGGCTTTATGGCTACACCTTC.

This clone was recorded only once. The chain has TRBV18 and TRBJ1-5; possible D gene TRBD1, 6 bases. Germline-derived CDR1 and CDR2 are KGHSH and LQKENI. The CDR3 covers 16 residues. V lost 4 bases, J lost 2 bases, and 15 bases lay in between. The CDR3 region has the DNA TGTGCCAGCTCACGAACAGGGAATGAAGGCAATCAGCCCCAGCATTTT. Translation: CASSRTGNEGNQPQHF.

This clone was recorded once. The chain uses TRBV5-6 and TRBJ2-7; possibly TRBD2 for D (5 bases). This CDR3 has 15 residues. Per the germline V gene, CDR1 is SGHDT and CDR2 is YYEEEE. The V end was cut by 4 bases, the J end by 0 bases, with 14 bases between. CDR3 protein: CASSLGGRSSYEQYF. Here the CDR3 DNA reads TGTGCCAGCAGCCTAGGAGGCAGGAGCTCCTACGAGCAGTACTTC. Filled out from reference TRBV5-6 and TRBJ2-7, the complete variable domain reads DAGVTQSPTHLIKTRGQQVTLRCSPKSGHDTVSWYQQALGQGPQFIFQYYEEEERQRGNFPDRFSGHQFPNYSSELNVNALLLGDSALYLCASSLGGRSSYEQYFGPGTRLTVT.

The chain carries TRBV4-1 and TRBJ1-1; 10 nucleotides align to TRBD1. V lost 4 bases and J lost 4; bases outside the gene matches: 3. CDR1 MGHRA and CDR2 YSYEKL come from the germline V gene. CDR3 length equals 14 residues. This CDR3 reads CASSRTGGVTEAFF. In DNA, the CDR3 is TGCGCCAGCAGCCGGACAGGGGGGGTCACTGAAGCTTTCTTT.

This chain connects TRBV19 to TRBJ2-7; 8 nucleotides agree with TRBD2. J was trimmed by 0 bases and V by 0 bases; bases with no gene match: 7. CDR3 size: 17 residues. Looked up from germline, CDR1 is LNHDA and CDR2 is SQIVND (reference sequence). The CDR3 is CASSIDLETSDSYEQYF. The CDR3 DNA is TGTGCCAGTAGTATAGATCTAGAGACTAGCGACTCCTACGAGCAGTACTTC.

J is TRBJ2-7 and V is TRBV18; 8 bases align to TRBD2. This CDR3 contains 15 residues. Trimming removed 5 bases from V and 2 bases from J; junction bases left unmatched: 8. Per germline, CDR1 KGHSH and CDR2 LQKENI. For the CDR3, the DNA is TGTGCCAGCTCAGACCCGGGACTAGTCGCCTACGAGCAGTACTTC. This gives the protein CASSDPGLVAYEQYF.

The chain joins TRBV28 to TRBJ1-3, with 10 bases aligning to TRBD1. Trimming removed 6 bases from V and 4 bases from J; junction bases left unmatched: 6. The CDR3 is 15 amino acids. Germline V CDR1 and CDR2: MDHEN, SYDVKM. The CDR3 loop is CASSRDRGGGNTIYF. The CDR3 coding sequence is TGTGCCAGCAGCCGGGACAGGGGAGGAGGAAACACCATATATTTT.

The chain combines TRBV5-1 with TRBJ2-7, with TRBD1 identical over 8 bases. Germline V gene lookup returns CDR1 SGHRS and CDR2 YFSETQ. J was trimmed by 4 bases and V by 1 base; bases with no gene match: 7. CDR3 length: 15 residues. The CDR3 region is CASSLTTGETYEQYF. CDR3 coding DNA: TGCGCCAGCAGCTTGACGACAGGGGAGACGTACGAGCAGTACTTC.

This chain joins TRBV5-5 and TRBJ2-5; a possible D gene is TRBD1 (6 bases). The CDR3 covers 14 residues. Deletions cut 0 bases from V and 2 bases from J, with 8 bases between. Per germline, CDR1 SGHKS and CDR2 YYEKEE (reference sequence). The CDR3 reads CASSLATGQETQYF. The CDR3 DNA is TGTGCCAGCAGCTTGGCAACAGGGCAAGAGACCCAGTACTTC. Looking up the rest from reference TRBV5-5 and TRBJ2-5 gives the full variable domain: DAGVTQSPTHLIKTRGQQVTLRCSPISGHKSVSWYQQVLGQGPQFIFQYYEKEERGRGNFPDRFSARQFPNYSSELNVNALLLGDSALYLCASSLATGQETQYFGPGTRLLVL.